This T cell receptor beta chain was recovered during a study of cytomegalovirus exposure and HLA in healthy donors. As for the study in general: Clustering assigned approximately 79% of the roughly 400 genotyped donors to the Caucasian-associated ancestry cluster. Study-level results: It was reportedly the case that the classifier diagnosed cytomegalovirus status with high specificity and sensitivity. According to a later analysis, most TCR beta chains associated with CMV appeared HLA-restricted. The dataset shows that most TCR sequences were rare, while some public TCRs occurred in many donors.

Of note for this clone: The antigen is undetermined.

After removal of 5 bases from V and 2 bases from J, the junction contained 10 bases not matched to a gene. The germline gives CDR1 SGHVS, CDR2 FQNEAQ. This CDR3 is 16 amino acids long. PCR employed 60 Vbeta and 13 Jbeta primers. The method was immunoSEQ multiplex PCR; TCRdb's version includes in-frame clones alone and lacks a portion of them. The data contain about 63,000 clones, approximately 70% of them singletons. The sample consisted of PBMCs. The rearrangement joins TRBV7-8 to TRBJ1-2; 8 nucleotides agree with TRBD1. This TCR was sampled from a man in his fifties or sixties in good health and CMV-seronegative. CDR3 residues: CASSLHLDRENYGYTF. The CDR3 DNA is TGTGCCAGCAGCCTCCATCTGGACAGGGAGAACTATGGCTACACCTTC.